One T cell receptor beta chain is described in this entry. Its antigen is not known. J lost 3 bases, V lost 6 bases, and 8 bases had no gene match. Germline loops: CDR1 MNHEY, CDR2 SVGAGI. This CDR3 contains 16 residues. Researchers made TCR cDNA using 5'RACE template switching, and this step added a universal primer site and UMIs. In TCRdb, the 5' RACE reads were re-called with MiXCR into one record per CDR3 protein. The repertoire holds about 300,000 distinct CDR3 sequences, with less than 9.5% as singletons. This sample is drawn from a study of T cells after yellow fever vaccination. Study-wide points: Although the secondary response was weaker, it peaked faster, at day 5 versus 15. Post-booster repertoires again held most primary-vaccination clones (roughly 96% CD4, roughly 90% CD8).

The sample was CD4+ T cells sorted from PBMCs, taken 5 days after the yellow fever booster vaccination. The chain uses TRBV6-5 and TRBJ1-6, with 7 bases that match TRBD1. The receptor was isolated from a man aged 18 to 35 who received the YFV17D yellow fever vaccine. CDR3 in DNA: TGTGCCAGCAGCTATTGGGCAGGGGGCTATAATTCACCCCTCCACTTT. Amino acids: CASSYWAGGYNSPLHF.